This T cell receptor (beta chain) appears in the sequencing data of a study of Ad26.COV2.S vaccination and SARS-CoV-2 variants. This clone was observed a handful of times. Its specificity is not known. Findings and caveats of the study: Vaccine recipients showed a spike-specific TCR breadth that was higher than in placebo recipients.

This CDR3 is built from 14 residues. With 4 bases removed from V and 6 bases from J, the gap between germline ends came to 13 bases. In germline, CDR1 is MNHNY, CDR2 SVGAGI (reference sequence). Profiled with immunoSEQ multiplex PCR; TCRdb holds only in-frame clones, not every one. The sample lists about 280,000 clones, around 87% seen once, with under 4% in the top ten. The treatment was: over 15 received Ad26.COV2.S at low or high dose, single or two shots; about 5 received placebo; per-sample allocation not given. At day 63 after the first vaccine or placebo injection, samples were drawn. Sequencing used peripheral blood, obtained in a trial of Ad26.COV2.S vaccine versus placebo. The rearrangement uses TRBV6-6 and TRBJ1-5; possibly TRBD1 for D (5 bases). The clonotype was recovered from a person between 18 and 59 years old who received the Ad26.COV2.S COVID-19 vaccine or a placebo. The CDR3 protein is CASSLPGLSQPQHF. CDR3 bases: TGTGCCAGCAGTTTGCCAGGGCTTTCTCAGCCCCAGCATTTT.